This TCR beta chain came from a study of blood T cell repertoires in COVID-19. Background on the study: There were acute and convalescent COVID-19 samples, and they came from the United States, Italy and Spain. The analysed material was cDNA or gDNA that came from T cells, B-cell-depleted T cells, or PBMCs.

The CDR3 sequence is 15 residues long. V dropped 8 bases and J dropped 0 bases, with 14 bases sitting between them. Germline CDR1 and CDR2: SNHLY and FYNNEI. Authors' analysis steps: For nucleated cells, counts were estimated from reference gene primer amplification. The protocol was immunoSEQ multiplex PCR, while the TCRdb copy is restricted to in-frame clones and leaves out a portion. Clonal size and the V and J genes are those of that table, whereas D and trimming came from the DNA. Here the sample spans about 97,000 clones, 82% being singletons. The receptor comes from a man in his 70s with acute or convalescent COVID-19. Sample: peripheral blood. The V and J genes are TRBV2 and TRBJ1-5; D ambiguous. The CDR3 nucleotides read TGTGCCAGCGGAGGTGGAGGGTATAGCAATCAGCCCCAGCATTTT. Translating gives CASGGGGYSNQPQHF.